Below, 14 T cell receptor beta chains from the same sample are listed, as sequenced in a study of CD8+ T cells in alopecia areata. Isolated RNA was reverse transcribed into cDNA used as the sequencing template. TCRdb's table, derived via immunoSEQ multiplex PCR, lists solely in-frame clones and lacks some. This table has around 250,000 clones, roughly two thirds appearing once. Here the sequenced sample was CD4+ T cells sorted from blood, taken at week 0. Source of these receptors: a human donor with alopecia areata.

Only a few counts were recorded for this clone. The chain has TRBV14 and TRBJ2-3; the D gene is possibly TRBD1 (5 bases). From germline, CDR1 is SGHDN and CDR2 FVKESK. The CDR3 is 16 amino acids. V was clipped by 1 base and J by 4 bases, with 15 bases between them. In nucleotides, the CDR3 is TGTGCCAGCAGCCAAGCTGGGTTGGGGCAGGCAGATACGCAGTATTTT. It yields the protein CASSQAGLGQADTQYF.

This chain connects TRBV12-5 to TRBJ2-5; D remains unclear. This CDR3 has 12 amino acids. Germline CDR1 is LGHNT and CDR2 is FRNRAP. V lost 0 bases, J lost 9 bases, and 8 bases lay in between. CDR3 bases: TGTGCTAGTGGTTTGGTAAAATGGGCCCAGTACTTC. Encoded protein: CASGLVKWAQYF.

The V gene is TRBV30, the J gene TRBJ1-5, with D possibly being TRBD1 (5 bases). The CDR3 contains 13 residues. Germline CDR1 GTSNPN, CDR2 SVGIG (reference sequence). V shed 1 base and J shed 5 bases, with 9 bases lying between them. CDR3: CAWSDGTDQPQHF. CDR3 bases: TGTGCCTGGAGTGACGGGACTGATCAGCCCCAGCATTTT.

Only one count was recorded for this clone. This chain joins TRBV5-6 and TRBJ2-2; maybe TRBD2 (6 bases). Trimming left V 4 bases short and J 8 bases short, with 12 bases between. The CDR3 length is 13 residues. Germline V gene data show CDR1 as SGHDT and CDR2 as YYEEEE. The CDR3 is CASSPGLRGELFF. CDR3 DNA sequence: TGTGCCAGCAGCCCGGGACTTAGGGGGGAGCTGTTTTTT.

The gene calls are TRBV11-2 and TRBJ2-1; TRBD1 might be the D (5 bases). CDR1 is SGHAT, CDR2 FQNNGV, per germline. V dropped 3 bases and J dropped 4 bases, with 10 bases sitting between them. The CDR3 covers 14 residues. Written as DNA, the CDR3 is TGTGCCAGCAGCTTTAACCCAGGGTACAATGAGCAGTTCTTC. This encodes CASSFNPGYNEQFF.

This clone was counted a single time. The rearrangement links TRBV15 to TRBJ1-2, with 9 bases lining up with TRBD1. Per germline, CDR1 LNHNV and CDR2 YYDKDF (reference sequence). The J segment lost 7 bases and the V segment lost 0 bases, leaving 6 bases of the junction unmatched. The CDR3 has 15 amino acids. CDR3 sequence: CATSRDTGTGTGYTF. The CDR3 nucleotides read TGTGCCACCAGCAGAGATACCGGGACAGGGACTGGCTACACCTTC.

V is TRBV6-5 and J is TRBJ1-1; no definite D call. V was cut by 0 bases and J by 2 bases, with 7 bases left in between. This CDR3 is 14 amino acids long. CDR1 MNHEY and CDR2 SVGAGI come from the germline V gene. CDR3 sequence reads: CASSYSQVNTEAFF. CDR3 in DNA: TGTGCCAGCAGTTACTCGCAGGTTAACACTGAAGCTTTCTTT.

The J gene is TRBJ2-7, the V gene TRBV6-6; 7 nucleotides line up with TRBD1. CDR3 length equals 16 residues. The germline V gene has CDR1 MNHNY and CDR2 SVGAGI (reference sequence). V dropped 2 bases and J dropped 2; count of bases not matched to a gene: 9. The CDR3 loop is CASSYVGTEAAYEQYF. CDR3 nucleotide sequence: TGTGCCAGCAGTTACGTAGGGACAGAAGCCGCCTACGAGCAGTACTTC.

With respect to this clone: Other DNA sequences of this sample code for an identical CDR3. The chain links TRBV30 to TRBJ2-5; D is unresolved. CDR1 and CDR2 (germline): GTSNPN, SVGIG (reference sequence). V was trimmed by 0 bases and J by 4 bases, leaving 3 bases between them. The CDR3 runs to 11 residues. The CDR3 coding sequence is TGTGCCTGGAGTGTTCTAGAGACCCAGTACTTC. Translating gives CAWSVLETQYF.

This clone was seen once. Other DNA sequences in the same sample also yield this CDR3. The rearrangement links TRBV29-1 to TRBJ1-5; 7 bases fit TRBD1. Looked up from germline, CDR1 is SQVTM and CDR2 is ANQGSEA. The V gene end was trimmed by 6 bases and the J gene end by 4 bases; junction bases not matched to a gene: 6. This CDR3 region has 13 residues. The DNA for the CDR3 is TGCAGCGTCGGGCAGGGGGGAAATCAGCCCCAGCATTTT. Translation: CSVGQGGNQPQHF. The whole variable domain, remainder taken from reference TRBV29-1 and TRBJ1-5, is SAVISQKPSRDICQRGTSLTIQCQVDSQVTMMFWYRQQPGQSLTLIATANQGSEATYESGFVIDKFPISRPNLTFSTLTVSNMSPEDSSIYLCSVGQGGNQPQHFGDGTRLSIL.

V usage is TRBV6-5 and J usage is TRBJ1-2; 7 nucleotides align to TRBD1. Germline CDR1 and CDR2: MNHEY and SVGAGI. V was pared by 5 bases and J by 4 bases, with 1 base of the junction left unmatched. The CDR3 spans 12 residues. The CDR3 DNA reads as TGTGCCAGCAGTCGACAGGGCTATGGCTACACCTTC. Translating it yields CASSRQGYGYTF.

This chain joins TRBV30 and TRBJ1-1; possible D gene TRBD1, 6 bases. The CDR3 totals 15 residues. Germline CDR1 GTSNPN, CDR2 SVGIG (reference sequence). Deletions cut 0 bases from V and 1 base from J, with 12 bases between. CDR3 DNA: TGTGCCTGGAGTGTATTTGGGGGCGCGAACACTGAAGCTTTCTTT. Residues: CAWSVFGGANTEAFF.

The gene calls are TRBV29-1 and TRBJ2-2; no clear D gene. The CDR3 covers 14 residues. The germline V and J ends were trimmed by 0 bases and 1 base, with 6 bases remaining between them. The germline V gene encodes CDR1 SQVTM and CDR2 ANQGSEA. The CDR3 loop reads CSVEEVRNTGELFF. The CDR3 DNA sequence: TGCAGCGTTGAAGAAGTACGGAACACCGGGGAGCTGTTTTTT.

The chain recombines TRBV29-1 with TRBJ2-1; D perhaps matches TRBD2 (7 bases). There are 17 residues in the CDR3. Germline CDR1 is SQVTM and CDR2 is ANQGSEA. V dropped 0 bases and J dropped 7 bases, with 22 bases sitting between them. The CDR3 is CSVEEAQGRVFGNEQFF. The CDR3 DNA reads as TGCAGCGTTGAAGAGGCCCAGGGGAGGGTCTTCGGGAATGAGCAGTTCTTC.